This is a list of T cell receptor beta chains from one sample in a study of chemoradiotherapy in HPV16-positive cancers. Produced via immunoSEQ multiplex PCR; TCRdb's table is partial and in-frame only. The sample lists 25,000 to 40,000 clones; about 88% were seen once. Sequencing was performed on blood, taken from a patient who underwent chemoradiotherapy. The source is a human donor with HPV-associated anogenital cancer. CDR3s include the opening cysteine and the closing phenylalanine or tryptophan. The order of the fields is J gene, CDR3 length, D gene, V gene, clone size, CDR3 DNA, CDR3 protein. The D gene is left open where the match is weak. Not every row has a clone size; where given, it reads once, few, many or a size class.

j_call: TRBJ1-2; cdr3_length: 13; d_call: NA; v_call: TRBV6-1; clone_size: NA; cdr3_nt: TGTGCCAGCAGTGAAGGGGCTTACTATGGCTACACCTTC; cdr3_aa: CASSEGAYYGYTF
j_call: TRBJ2-7; cdr3_length: 14; d_call: TRBD1; v_call: TRBV6-1; clone_size: NA; cdr3_nt: TGTGCCAGCAGTTTCCGGGACAGGGTCAGCGAGCAGTACTTC; cdr3_aa: CASSFRDRVSEQYF
j_call: TRBJ1-1; cdr3_length: 11; d_call: NA; v_call: TRBV6-1; clone_size: once; cdr3_nt: TGTGCCAGCGGGAGAGGGGCTGAAGCTTTCTTT; cdr3_aa: CASGRGAEAFF
j_call: TRBJ2-2; cdr3_length: 18; d_call: TRBD2; v_call: TRBV18; clone_size: NA; cdr3_nt: TGTGCCAGCTCACCACTCTCCGCGGGGGGCCCGAACACCGGGGAGCTGTTTTTT; cdr3_aa: CASSPLSAGGPNTGELFF
j_call: TRBJ1-5; cdr3_length: 15; d_call: TRBD1; v_call: TRBV7-8; clone_size: NA; cdr3_nt: TGTGCCAGCAGCCCAACAGGGGGCTTAGGTCAGCCCCAGCATTTT; cdr3_aa: CASSPTGGLGQPQHF
j_call: TRBJ2-7; cdr3_length: 15; d_call: TRBD1; v_call: TRBV7-2; clone_size: once; cdr3_nt: TGTGCCAGCAGCTTTTCCGGGACAGGGGGGAGCGAGCAGTACTTC; cdr3_aa: CASSFSGTGGSEQYF
j_call: TRBJ2-7; cdr3_length: 15; d_call: TRBD1; v_call: TRBV6-1; clone_size: NA; cdr3_nt: TGTGCCAGCAGAGCCGGACAGGGAATAGCCTACGAGCAGTACTTC; cdr3_aa: CASRAGQGIAYEQYF
j_call: TRBJ2-7; cdr3_length: 12; d_call: NA; v_call: TRBV7-8; clone_size: NA; cdr3_nt: TGTGCCAGCAGCCCAGGGGAGCACGAGCAGTACTTC; cdr3_aa: CASSPGEHEQYF
j_call: TRBJ1-2; cdr3_length: 16; d_call: TRBD1; v_call: TRBV9; clone_size: NA; cdr3_nt: TGTGCCAGCAGCGTAGGTACCCGGGGACAGGGGAACGGCTACACCTTC; cdr3_aa: CASSVGTRGQGNGYTF
j_call: TRBJ2-3; cdr3_length: 14; d_call: NA; v_call: TRBV19; clone_size: NA; cdr3_nt: TGTGCCAGTAACGACGGGGGGCTCACAGATACGCAGTATTTT; cdr3_aa: CASNDGGLTDTQYF
j_call: TRBJ1-1; cdr3_length: 13; d_call: NA; v_call: TRBV15; clone_size: once; cdr3_nt: TGTGCCACCCAACAGTATCAGGGGTCTGAAGCTTTCTTT; cdr3_aa: CATQQYQGSEAFF
j_call: TRBJ2-3; cdr3_length: 13; d_call: NA; v_call: TRBV19; clone_size: few; cdr3_nt: TGTGCCAGTAGTAGTCAGCACACAGATACGCAGTATTTT; cdr3_aa: CASSSQHTDTQYF
j_call: TRBJ2-3; cdr3_length: 16; d_call: TRBD2; v_call: TRBV18; clone_size: NA; cdr3_nt: TGTGCCAGCTCACCAAAAGCGGGGGGAACCACAGATACGCAGTATTTT; cdr3_aa: CASSPKAGGTTDTQYF
j_call: TRBJ1-3; cdr3_length: 11; d_call: NA; v_call: TRBV11-2; clone_size: NA; cdr3_nt: TGTGCCTATAGGGCTGGAAACACCATATATTTT; cdr3_aa: CAYRAGNTIYF
j_call: TRBJ1-4; cdr3_length: 14; d_call: TRBD1; v_call: TRBV6-8; clone_size: NA; cdr3_nt: TGTGCCAGCAGCGGTGGGACAGGGGGAGAAAAACTGTTTTTT; cdr3_aa: CASSGGTGGEKLFF
j_call: TRBJ1-1; cdr3_length: 13; d_call: NA; v_call: TRBV11-2; clone_size: NA; cdr3_nt: TGTGCCAGCACGTCAGGGTTTTTTCTAGAAGCTTTCTTT; cdr3_aa: CASTSGFFLEAFF
j_call: TRBJ1-1; cdr3_length: 13; d_call: NA; v_call: TRBV5-5; clone_size: once; cdr3_nt: TGTGCCAGCAGCTTGGGTGTAGAGAGTGAAGCTTTCTTT; cdr3_aa: CASSLGVESEAFF
j_call: TRBJ1-2; cdr3_length: 12; d_call: NA; v_call: TRBV7-9; clone_size: NA; cdr3_nt: TGTGCCAGCCCGGGACCGTACTATGGCTACACCTTC; cdr3_aa: CASPGPYYGYTF
j_call: TRBJ2-1; cdr3_length: 14; d_call: NA; v_call: TRBV5-4; clone_size: NA; cdr3_nt: TGTGCCAGCAGAGTAGGGGGGGCGGCCGATGAGCAGTTCTTC; cdr3_aa: CASRVGGAADEQFF
j_call: TRBJ2-5; cdr3_length: 15; d_call: TRBD1; v_call: TRBV5-6; clone_size: NA; cdr3_nt: TGTGCCAGCAGCCGCGGGACAGGGGGCGCGGAGACCCAGTACTTC; cdr3_aa: CASSRGTGGAETQYF
j_call: TRBJ1-6; cdr3_length: 16; d_call: NA; v_call: TRBV6-5; clone_size: NA; cdr3_nt: TGTGCCAGCAGTTACTCGATTGGTCAGTTCCAATCACCCCTCCACTTT; cdr3_aa: CASSYSIGQFQSPLHF
j_call: TRBJ1-1; cdr3_length: 16; d_call: TRBD1; v_call: TRBV28; clone_size: NA; cdr3_nt: TGTGCCAGCAGTTTTACATTCGCCAGGGGGCGGCCCCGGTGGTTCTTT; cdr3_aa: CASSFTFARGRPRWFF
j_call: TRBJ1-2; cdr3_length: 14; d_call: TRBD1; v_call: TRBV15; clone_size: NA; cdr3_nt: TGTGCCACCAGCGGAGGACAGGGGATATATGGCTACACCTTC; cdr3_aa: CATSGGQGIYGYTF
j_call: TRBJ1-5; cdr3_length: 14; d_call: TRBD1; v_call: TRBV2; clone_size: NA; cdr3_nt: TGTGCCAGCAGTCCGACAGGGGTTGGGCAGCCCCAGCATTTT; cdr3_aa: CASSPTGVGQPQHF
j_call: TRBJ2-7; cdr3_length: 14; d_call: TRBD2; v_call: TRBV4-2; clone_size: once; cdr3_nt: TGTGCCAGCAGCGGCGGACTAGTCTCCGTCGAGCAGTACTTC; cdr3_aa: CASSGGLVSVEQYF
j_call: TRBJ1-2; cdr3_length: 13; d_call: NA; v_call: TRBV7-2; clone_size: NA; cdr3_nt: TGTGCCAGCAGCCCCGGACAGATTTATGGCTACACCTTC; cdr3_aa: CASSPGQIYGYTF
j_call: TRBJ1-3; cdr3_length: 17; d_call: NA; v_call: TRBV25-1; clone_size: NA; cdr3_nt: TGTGCCAGCAGTGAAGGGGGGATATGGTCGGTAGGAAACACCATATATTTT; cdr3_aa: CASSEGGIWSVGNTIYF
j_call: TRBJ2-2; cdr3_length: 16; d_call: NA; v_call: TRBV5-1; clone_size: NA; cdr3_nt: TGCGCCAGCAGCTTGTTGATCGGCCTGTCCCCCGGGGAGCTGTTTTTT; cdr3_aa: CASSLLIGLSPGELFF
j_call: TRBJ2-3; cdr3_length: 12; d_call: NA; v_call: TRBV2; clone_size: NA; cdr3_nt: TGTGCCAGCATCAAGGCTGGGGATACGCAGTATTTT; cdr3_aa: CASIKAGDTQYF
j_call: TRBJ2-1; cdr3_length: 14; d_call: NA; v_call: TRBV2; clone_size: NA; cdr3_nt: TGTGCCAGCAGTGACCGGACTAAACTCAATGAGCAGTTCTTC; cdr3_aa: CASSDRTKLNEQFF
j_call: TRBJ2-7; cdr3_length: 14; d_call: NA; v_call: TRBV5-5; clone_size: NA; cdr3_nt: TGTGCCAGCAGCTTGGTCGCAACAACCTACGAGCAGTACTTC; cdr3_aa: CASSLVATTYEQYF
j_call: TRBJ2-3; cdr3_length: 17; d_call: TRBD2; v_call: TRBV4-2; clone_size: NA; cdr3_nt: TGTGCCAGCAGCCAAGGCGAAACTAGCGGAGCCACAGATACGCAGTATTTT; cdr3_aa: CASSQGETSGATDTQYF
j_call: TRBJ1-5; cdr3_length: 13; d_call: NA; v_call: TRBV5-6; clone_size: NA; cdr3_nt: TGTGCCAGCAGCCCGGGTAGCAATCAGCCCCAGCATTTT; cdr3_aa: CASSPGSNQPQHF
j_call: TRBJ1-5; cdr3_length: 12; d_call: NA; v_call: TRBV7-2; clone_size: NA; cdr3_nt: TGTGCCAGCAGCTACAGGGATCAGCCCCAGCATTTT; cdr3_aa: CASSYRDQPQHF
j_call: TRBJ2-2; cdr3_length: 12; d_call: NA; v_call: TRBV7-2; clone_size: NA; cdr3_nt: TGTGCCAGCAGCTTGGCGACTGGGGAGCTGTTTTTT; cdr3_aa: CASSLATGELFF
j_call: TRBJ1-1; cdr3_length: 18; d_call: NA; v_call: TRBV9; clone_size: NA; cdr3_nt: TGTGCCAGCAGCTTACGACCTAGGGGGAACACCATGAACACTGAAGCTTTCTTT; cdr3_aa: CASSLRPRGNTMNTEAFF
j_call: TRBJ2-1; cdr3_length: 19; d_call: TRBD1; v_call: TRBV7-6; clone_size: NA; cdr3_nt: TGTGCCAGCAGCTTGTGGGGGGGTACCGGGACAGGGTACTACAATGAGCAGTTCTTC; cdr3_aa: CASSLWGGTGTGYYNEQFF
j_call: TRBJ2-1; cdr3_length: 14; d_call: NA; v_call: TRBV5-6; clone_size: NA; cdr3_nt: TGTGCCAGCAGCCCGGGTAGCTCCTACAATGAGCAGTTCTTC; cdr3_aa: CASSPGSSYNEQFF
j_call: TRBJ1-5; cdr3_length: 15; d_call: NA; v_call: TRBV15; clone_size: NA; cdr3_nt: TGTGCCACCAGCACCCTAACAGGCTCCAATCAGCCCCAGCATTTT; cdr3_aa: CATSTLTGSNQPQHF
j_call: TRBJ1-5; cdr3_length: 14; d_call: NA; v_call: TRBV19; clone_size: once; cdr3_nt: TGTGCCAGTAGTACCCGCTTTGGGAATCAGCCCCAGCATTTT; cdr3_aa: CASSTRFGNQPQHF
j_call: TRBJ2-3; cdr3_length: 18; d_call: TRBD2; v_call: TRBV28; clone_size: NA; cdr3_nt: TGTGCCAGCAGTTTCTCTGACCCGGGACTAGCGATTGGAGATACGCAGTATTTT; cdr3_aa: CASSFSDPGLAIGDTQYF
j_call: TRBJ2-1; cdr3_length: 11; d_call: NA; v_call: TRBV20-1; clone_size: once; cdr3_nt: TGCAGTGCTAGAGCGTACAATGAGCAGTTCTTC; cdr3_aa: CSARAYNEQFF
j_call: TRBJ1-1; cdr3_length: 15; d_call: TRBD1; v_call: TRBV2; clone_size: NA; cdr3_nt: TGTGCCACCACGTCCACGGGACAGGGGGCTTCATCAGCTTTCTTT; cdr3_aa: CATTSTGQGASSAFF
j_call: TRBJ2-1; cdr3_length: 13; d_call: NA; v_call: TRBV5-1; clone_size: NA; cdr3_nt: TGCGCCAGCAGCACATGGGATTACAATGAGCAGTTCTTC; cdr3_aa: CASSTWDYNEQFF
j_call: TRBJ2-5; cdr3_length: 17; d_call: NA; v_call: TRBV7-9; clone_size: NA; cdr3_nt: TGTGCCAGCAGCTTAGTCCCGGGACTTGGGGTCCAAGAGACCCAGTACTTC; cdr3_aa: CASSLVPGLGVQETQYF
j_call: TRBJ1-1; cdr3_length: 12; d_call: NA; v_call: TRBV7-9; clone_size: NA; cdr3_nt: TGTGCCAGCAGCCTAGACGGTCCTCAAGCTTTCTTT; cdr3_aa: CASSLDGPQAFF
j_call: TRBJ2-7; cdr3_length: 13; d_call: NA; v_call: TRBV28; clone_size: NA; cdr3_nt: TGTGCCAGCAGGTCCTTTAGCTCCTACGAGCAGTACTTC; cdr3_aa: CASRSFSSYEQYF
j_call: TRBJ1-2; cdr3_length: 14; d_call: TRBD1; v_call: TRBV7-3; clone_size: NA; cdr3_nt: TGTGCCAGCAGCATGCGGGACAGGGGCGATGGCTACACCTTC; cdr3_aa: CASSMRDRGDGYTF
j_call: TRBJ2-7; cdr3_length: 14; d_call: TRBD1; v_call: TRBV9; clone_size: NA; cdr3_nt: TGTGCCAGCAGCGGAAGACAGGGTGAAAACGAGCAGTACTTC; cdr3_aa: CASSGRQGENEQYF
j_call: TRBJ2-5; cdr3_length: 16; d_call: TRBD2; v_call: TRBV28; clone_size: NA; cdr3_nt: TGTGCCAGCAGTTTTCGGCGGGGGGTTAGGGAAGAGACCCAGTACTTC; cdr3_aa: CASSFRRGVREETQYF
j_call: TRBJ2-7; cdr3_length: 16; d_call: NA; v_call: TRBV4-2; clone_size: NA; cdr3_nt: TGTGCCAGCAGCCGAGACAGCCCATCGGCAACCTACGAGCAGTACTTC; cdr3_aa: CASSRDSPSATYEQYF
j_call: TRBJ1-2; cdr3_length: 15; d_call: TRBD1; v_call: TRBV6-1; clone_size: NA; cdr3_nt: TGTGCCAGCGTCCTTTTGGGACAGCGATACTATGGCTACACCTTC; cdr3_aa: CASVLLGQRYYGYTF